The 14 T cell receptor beta chains reported below all come from one sample, sequenced in a study of cytomegalovirus exposure and HLA in healthy donors. This PCR relied on a set of 60 Vbeta primers and 13 Jbeta primers. Produced via immunoSEQ multiplex PCR; TCRdb's table is partial and in-frame only. Counted here are under 150,000 clones, roughly four fifths occurring once; the ten biggest clones make up about 1.7%. Sequencing was done on a sample of PBMCs. Source of these receptors: a man aged 18 to 30 in good health and CMV-seronegative.

This chain connects TRBV6-5 to TRBJ1-6; D may be TRBD1 (6 bases). The V gene lost 3 bases and the J gene lost 5 bases, with 14 bases spanning the gap. CDR3 size: 16 residues. Per the germline V gene, CDR1 is MNHEY and CDR2 is SVGAGI. In DNA form, the CDR3 reads TGTGCCAGCAGTTATCGTTGGGGGCTGAATAATTCACCCCTCCACTTT. Translating it yields CASSYRWGLNNSPLHF.

This chain links TRBV5-1 with TRBJ2-3; 10 bases agree with TRBD1. J was trimmed by 6 bases and V by 6 bases; bases with no gene match: 7. The CDR3 is 14 amino acids. Germline CDR1 SGHRS, CDR2 YFSETQ. The CDR3 region is CASNSGQGHDTQYF. The CDR3 nucleotides read TGCGCCAGCAACTCGGGACAGGGGCATGATACGCAGTATTTT.

The J gene is TRBJ2-5, the V gene TRBV4-2; 15 bases agree with TRBD2. Trimming removed 0 bases from V and 2 bases from J; junction bases left unmatched: 13. CDR1 LGHNA and CDR2 YNFKEQ come from the germline V gene. The CDR3 runs 21 residues. CDR3 sequence reads: CASSQELGLAGGIQSQETQYF. CDR3 DNA: TGTGCCAGCAGCCAAGAATTGGGACTAGCGGGGGGCATCCAATCGCAAGAGACCCAGTACTTC.

The CDR3 DNA reads as TGTGCCAGTAGTTTCGGACAGCTGAACACTGAAGCTTTCTTT. Protein: CASSFGQLNTEAFF. The V and J genes are TRBV19 and TRBJ1-1; D may be TRBD1 (6 bases). CDR1 LNHDA and CDR2 SQIVND come from the germline V gene (reference sequence). The CDR3 has 14 residues. V lost 5 bases and J 0 bases, leaving 10 bases between the germline ends.

With respect to this clone: One junction end does not reproduce the germline sequence, and a read error may be involved. The CDR3, as DNA: TGTGCCAGCAGTCAAGACAGGATCTTCACCGGGGAGCTGTTTTTT. It specifies CASSQDRIFTGELFF. The genes are TRBV14 and TRBJ2-2, with D possibly TRBD1 on 6 matching bases. The V gene's germline CDR1 is SGHDN and CDR2 FVKESK. The CDR3 has 15 amino acids.

The chain employs TRBV5-1 and TRBJ1-2, with D perhaps TRBD1 (6 bases). V was shortened by 4 bases and J by 2 bases, with 9 bases between the two germline ends. There are 13 residues in the CDR3. The germline CDR1 and CDR2 sequences are SGHRS and YFSETQ. DNA for the CDR3: TGCGCCAGCAGCCTGGACAGAAACTATGGCTACACCTTC. Residues: CASSLDRNYGYTF.

CDR3 in DNA: TGTGCCAGCAGCTTAGCTAGACCGGGACAGGGGGGATCAGAGACCCAGTACTTC. Translation gives CASSLARPGQGGSETQYF. V and J are TRBV11-2 and TRBJ2-5, with TRBD1 matching over 11 bases. CDR3 length equals 18 residues. V lost 1 base to trimming and J lost 4 bases; unmatched junction nucleotides: 11. Germline V gene data show CDR1 as SGHAT and CDR2 as FQNNGV.

The chain is built from TRBV7-2 and TRBJ2-7; a possible D gene is TRBD2 (6 bases). This CDR3 contains 14 residues. Trimming removed 0 bases at V and 3 bases at J, with 9 bases between. Germline assignment: CDR1 SGHTA and CDR2 FQGNSA. The CDR3 DNA is TGTGCCAGCAGCTTAGCGGGGGGTTACTACGAGCAGTACTTC. The encoded protein is CASSLAGGYYEQYF.

This clone was detected once. The gene calls are TRBV4-1 and TRBJ1-6; TRBD1 aligns across 10 bases. The CDR3 is 16 residues long. V was clipped by 4 bases and J by 4 bases; unmatched bases: 4. Germline-derived CDR1 and CDR2 are MGHRA and YSYEKL. The CDR3 sequence is CASSPGQGTYNSPLHF. The CDR3 nucleotides read TGCGCCAGCAGCCCGGGACAGGGGACTTATAATTCACCCCTCCACTTT.

V gene TRBV9 combines with J gene TRBJ1-2; tentatively, D is TRBD1 (5 bases). The CDR3 contains 15 residues. V dropped 4 bases and J dropped 8 bases, with 21 bases sitting between them. Germline V gene data show CDR1 as SGDLS and CDR2 as YYNGEE. The CDR3 DNA reads as TGTGCCAGCAGCCAAGTGGGGCGGGATCTCATAGGCTACACCTTC. Its translation is CASSQVGRDLIGYTF. The complete variable domain, with remaining parts taken from reference TRBV9 and TRBJ1-2, reads DSGVTQTPKHLITATGQRVTLRCSPRSGDLSVYWYQQSLDQGLQFLIQYYNGEERAKGNILERFSAQQFPDLHSELNLSSLELGDSALYFCASSQVGRDLIGYTFGSGTRLTVV.

The chain uses TRBV7-2 and TRBJ2-7, with 12 bases identical to TRBD2. The germline CDR1 and CDR2 sequences are SGHTA and FQGNSA. Losses at the gene ends were 1 base for V and 5 bases for J; bases not matched to a gene: 6. This CDR3 spans 16 amino acids. CDR3 region: CASSLVLLAGGDEQYF. The CDR3 DNA reads TGTGCCAGCAGCTTAGTTCTACTAGCGGGGGGTGACGAGCAGTACTTC.

V is TRBV29-1 and J is TRBJ2-3, with TRBD1 identical over 7 bases. The CDR3 is 12 amino acids. Germline V CDR1 and CDR2: SQVTM, ANQGSEA. V was clipped by 6 bases and J by 6 bases; unmatched bases: 6. The DNA of the CDR3 is TGCAGCGTCAGACAGGGAGTGGATACGCAGTATTTT. Its protein product is CSVRQGVDTQYF.

The chain combines TRBV7-8 with TRBJ1-1, with no clear D. The V gene's germline CDR1 is SGHVS and CDR2 FQNEAQ. Trimming shortened V by 3 bases and J by 6 bases, and 11 bases separated the two germline ends. The CDR3 is made up of 13 amino acids. The CDR3 DNA sequence: TGTGCCAGCAGCTTTAATCGGGGAGCTGAAGCTTTCTTT. Protein: CASSFNRGAEAFF.

The chain joins TRBV29-1 to TRBJ1-1, with D maybe TRBD1 (6 bases). CDR3 length: 11 amino acids. From germline, CDR1 is SQVTM and CDR2 ANQGSEA. V dropped 5 bases and J dropped 7 bases, with 11 bases sitting between them. The CDR3 here is CSVRQVREAFF. CDR3 sequence (DNA): TGCAGCGTTCGACAGGTACGTGAAGCTTTCTTT.